The text below deals with one T cell receptor (beta chain). This entry belongs to a study of blood T cell repertoires in COVID-19. Germline V lookup: CDR1 LNHDA, CDR2 SQIVND (reference sequence). With 3 bases removed from V and 5 bases from J, the gap between germline ends came to 14 bases. The CDR3 consists of 15 residues. The repertoire was sequenced with immunoSEQ multiplex PCR; TCRdb's copy has only in-frame clones and lacks some. The table lists 300,000 to 450,000 clones, 85% of them singletons, with about 3.6% in the top ten. The sequenced material came from peripheral blood. The clonotype was recovered from a woman between 18 and 30 years old with acute or convalescent COVID-19. V gene TRBV19 combines with J gene TRBJ1-3, with D possibly matching TRBD1 (6 bases). The CDR3 nucleotides are TGTGCCAGTAGTATGATTGGGGGGGCAAGAAACACCATATATTTT. Protein sequence: CASSMIGGARNTIYF.